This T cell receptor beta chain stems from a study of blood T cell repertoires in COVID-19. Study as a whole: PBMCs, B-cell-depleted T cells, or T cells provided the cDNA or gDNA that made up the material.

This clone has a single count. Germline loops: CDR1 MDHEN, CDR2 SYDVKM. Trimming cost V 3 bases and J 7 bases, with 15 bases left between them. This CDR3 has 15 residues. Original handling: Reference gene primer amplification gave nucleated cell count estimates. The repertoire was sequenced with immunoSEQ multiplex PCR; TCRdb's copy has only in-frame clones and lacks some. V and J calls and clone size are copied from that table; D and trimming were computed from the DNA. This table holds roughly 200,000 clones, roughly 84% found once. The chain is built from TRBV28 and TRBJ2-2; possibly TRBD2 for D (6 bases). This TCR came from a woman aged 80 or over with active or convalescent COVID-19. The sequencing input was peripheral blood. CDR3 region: CASSFTGRRDGELFF. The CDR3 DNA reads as TGTGCCAGCAGTTTTACGGGACGGCGGGACGGGGAGCTGTTTTTT.